This T cell receptor beta chain was captured by sequencing in a study of regulatory T cells in long-lasting Graves disease. Through Arm-PCR of CDR3 regions and iRepertoire HTBI primers, TCR beta libraries were built. One entry per CDR3 protein, called by TCRdb with MiXCR from the multiplex PCR reads. The sample lists 200,000 to 300,000 distinct CDR3 sequences; 20% were seen once. This CDR3 contains 14 residues. Trimming removed 3 bases at V and 3 bases at J, with 11 bases between. Germline assignment: CDR1 LNHDA and CDR2 SQIVND (reference sequence). This clonotype has at least ten counts. Its cognate antigen is unknown. Whole-study findings and limits: When disease was persistent, TRBV28, TRBJ1-2 and TRBJ2-5 were the favored segments.

Time point defined: newly diagnosed GD, antithyroid drugs for less than 3 months. From PBMCs, RNA was extracted and then used to make the TCR library. American Thyroid Association guidelines were used to diagnose Graves' disease. Approximately 10 milliliters of peripheral blood went into EDTA tubes. This receptor was obtained from a female donor with Graves disease. This chain joins TRBV19 and TRBJ1-2, with D unclear. The sample in question was peripheral blood mononuclear cells (PBMCs), obtained at new diagnosis, from a patient treated with antithyroid drugs. This CDR3 is CASSIRIEDYGYTF. CDR3 bases: TGTGCCAGTAGTATCCGGATTGAGGACTATGGCTACACCTTC.